This T cell receptor beta chain comes out of a study of blood T cell repertoires in COVID-19. Study-wide context: PBMCs, B-cell-depleted T cells, or T cells provided the cDNA or gDNA that made up the material.

Sequencing was performed with immunoSEQ multiplex PCR; in TCRdb, only in-frame clones are kept and a portion is missing. Found here are about 380,000 clones, more than 70% of them singletons; the top ten hold 1.2%. Trimming cost V 4 bases and J 3 bases; bases outside gene matches: 9. The CDR3 consists of 17 residues. The V gene's germline CDR1 is KGHSH and CDR2 LQKENI. Individuals drawn from under 30 US areas were roughly 18 to 95 years old. Clinical histories supplied by participants themselves formed the basis of cohort assignment. The clonotype was recovered from a young woman who had recovered from COVID-19. The sample was PBMCs or T cells enriched from blood (not recorded which). The rearrangement joins TRBV18 to TRBJ2-3; TRBD1 matches at 11 bases. The CDR3 region has the DNA TGTGCCAGCTCACTCTTCTGGACAGGGGGCGAGACAGATACGCAGTATTTT. As protein: CASSLFWTGGETDTQYF.